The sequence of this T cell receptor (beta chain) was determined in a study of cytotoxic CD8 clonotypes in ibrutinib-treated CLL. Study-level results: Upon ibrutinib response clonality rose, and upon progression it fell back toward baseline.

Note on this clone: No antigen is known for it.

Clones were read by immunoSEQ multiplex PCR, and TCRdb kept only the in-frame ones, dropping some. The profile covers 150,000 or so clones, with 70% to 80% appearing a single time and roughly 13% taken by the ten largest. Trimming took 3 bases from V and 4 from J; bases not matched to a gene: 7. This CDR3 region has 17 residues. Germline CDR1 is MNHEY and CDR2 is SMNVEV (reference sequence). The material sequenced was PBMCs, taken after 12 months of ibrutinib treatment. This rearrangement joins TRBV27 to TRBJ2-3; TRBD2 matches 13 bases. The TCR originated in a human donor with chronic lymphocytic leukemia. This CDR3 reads CASSFLRTSGSADTQYF. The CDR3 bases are TGTGCCAGCAGTTTTCTAAGGACTAGCGGGAGTGCAGATACGCAGTATTTT.